This TCR beta chain is drawn from a study of OX40 agonist ivuxolimab in advanced cancers. General notes on the study: The costimulatory receptor OX40 (CD134) was targeted by ivuxolimab, a fully human IgG2 agonistic monoclonal antibody. The paper covers the monotherapy dose-escalation part of the phase I ivuxolimab trial, which included N of about 50 patients. Intravenous ivuxolimab was administered to patients every 2 weeks at six dose levels: 0.01, 0.1, 0.3, 1.5, 3 and 10 mg/kg. Partial responses were achieved by three dose-escalation patients, of whom one had hepatocellular carcinoma and two had cutaneous melanoma. Prior anti-PD-1, anti-PD-L1 or anti-CTLA-4 therapy was permitted, and about two fifths of dose-escalation patients had received checkpoint inhibitors. Peripheral TCRbeta sequencing was intended to test whether TCR sequence diversity was altered and clonal T-cell expansion was caused by ivuxolimab. In the dose-escalation cohort, 82.7% of patients were male, and the mean age was roughly 60 years, with a range of about 23 to 85. Of the roughly 52 dose-escalation patients, hepatocellular carcinoma was present in around 20, melanoma in approximately 15, renal cell carcinoma in 9 and head and neck cancer in 9. General conclusions and limits of the study: Clonal expansion of both CD4+ and CD8+ blood T cells was observed from baseline to week 6 at doses 0.1 to 3.0 mg/kg. After ivuxolimab, more expanded clones were found on average in CD8+ T cells than in CD4+ T cells. Partial responders in the 0.1-3.0 mg/kg groups had among the lowest normalized peripheral clonal expansion, especially among CD8+ T cells. The antigen specificity of the clonally expanded peripheral T cells was not determined. Low levels of normalized T-cell clonal expansion were also shown by some nonresponding patients.

Patients with autoimmune disease history or receiving systemic immunosuppression were excluded from the trial. Peripheral blood for TCR sequencing was collected from all dose cohorts at baseline, on cycle 4 day 1, and on cycle 7 day 1. Samples were obtained from an open-label, multicenter, first-in-human phase I dose-escalation trial of ivuxolimab. Adults with locally advanced or metastatic melanoma, renal cell, hepatocellular, or head and neck squamous cell carcinoma were enrolled in the trial. CD4+ and CD8+ T cells were sorted separately from peripheral blood before TCR sequencing. Turning to this clone: Its antigen target is currently unknown. Base-call qualities are not available, and no considerably larger clone is one nucleotide away.

To sequence the TCRbeta CDR3 region, genomic DNA was isolated from the sorted cells. TCRbeta CDR3 regions were sequenced using the immunoSEQ Assay. TCRdb obtained this table from immuneACCESS and retained in-frame rearrangements with V and J assigned. These tables miss some clones; where compared with another copy, unresolved V genes account for less than half of the shortfall, and the remainder is unexplained. This sample is represented by approximately 56,000 clones; 87% of them were singletons. The ten largest clones represent over 1.5% of the sample. The CDR3 runs 14 residues from the cysteine to the phenylalanine. The read is trimmed to its CDR3 DNA, 42 bases read in frame from base 1. V loses 4 bases of germline sequence and J loses 9 bases, and the interval between the two ends is 13 bases. CDR1 and CDR2 are read off the germline V gene as SGHVS and FNYEAQ.

This sample comprised CD4+ or CD8+ T cells sorted from blood, obtained in a trial of the OX40 agonist ivuxolimab. The receptor was isolated from an adult with an advanced solid tumor such as melanoma, head and neck, liver or kidney cancer. The sequence links TRBV7-6 to TRBJ1-6, with the D gene not confidently named. DNA sequence: TGTGCCAGCAGCTCTGGGGTGGGTGGTTCACCCCTCCACTTT. Its protein product is CASSSGVGGSPLHF. The variable domain in full, with residues beyond the CDR3 obtained from the reference TRBV7-6 and TRBJ1-6 genes, is GAGVSQSPRYKVTKRGQDVALRCDPISGHVSLYWYRQALGQGPEFLTYFNYEAQQDKSGLPNDRFSAERPEGSISTLTIQRTEQRDSAMYRCASSSGVGGSPLHFGNGTRLTVT.